The 10 T cell receptor beta chains in this list originate from one sample, sequenced in a study of human T cells and chemical hapten exposure. TCRdb re-analysed the RACE reads in MiXCR, keeping a single row per CDR3 protein. The sample gives about 50,000 distinct CDR3 sequences, roughly 9% of which show up once; 8.5% to 10% is in the top ten. Regarding time point: pre-sensitization, week 0. Indicated treatment: therapeutic diphenylcyclopropenone sensitization with weekly scalp DPC. Sequencing started from total RNA isolated from unfractionated whole blood. The specimen was whole blood, collected in connection with sensitization to the hapten diphenylcyclopropenone (DPC). These TCRs come from a woman aged 30 to 39 with alopecia areata. Some clones in this sample may be carry-over from other donors' samples.

The chain recombines TRBV28 with TRBJ1-5; TRBD1 matches at 8 bases. From germline, CDR1 is MDHEN and CDR2 SYDVKM. The CDR3 covers 15 residues. Germline trimming cut 7 bases from V and 4 bases from J; bases unmatched to any gene: 9. The CDR3 protein is CASTPTGTGNQPQHF. CDR3 sequence (DNA): TGTGCCAGCACTCCGACCGGGACAGGAAATCAGCCCCAGCATTTT.

The rearrangement uses TRBV5-1 and TRBJ1-6; D ambiguous. Looked up from germline, CDR1 is SGHRS and CDR2 is YFSETQ. This CDR3 spans 15 amino acids. Trimming left V 0 bases short and J 6 bases short, with 10 bases between. Here the CDR3 reads CASSLGAVGNSPLHF. The CDR3 DNA reads as TGCGCCAGCAGCTTGGGGGCAGTTGGTAATTCACCCCTCCACTTT.

In its sample, this clonotype was seen a few times. The V call is TRBV5-1, the J call TRBJ1-3, with TRBD1 matching 7 bases. Germline-derived CDR1 and CDR2 are SGHRS and YFSETQ. V trimming: 0 bases; J trimming: 0 bases; junction bases outside the gene matches: 3. The CDR3 totals 16 residues. The CDR3: CASSLAGTDSGNTIYF. The CDR3 nucleotides read TGCGCCAGCAGCTTGGCCGGGACAGACTCTGGAAACACCATATATTTT.

The J gene is TRBJ2-7, the V gene TRBV28, with D possibly being TRBD1 (6 bases). The V end lost 3 bases, the J end lost 0 bases, and 12 bases lay between the germline ends. The CDR3 sequence is 15 residues long. Germline V CDR1 and CDR2: MDHEN, SYDVKM. The CDR3 coding sequence is TGTGCCAGCAGTTTCCCACAGGGTACCTCCTACGAGCAGTACTTC. It specifies CASSFPQGTSYEQYF.

This clonotype was seen a few times. The V gene is TRBV9, the J gene TRBJ1-2; possibly TRBD1 for D (5 bases). The V gene's germline CDR1 is SGDLS and CDR2 YYNGEE. Between the trimmed V and J ends, which lost 0 bases and 5 bases, there was a span of 11 bases. This CDR3 is built from 14 residues. CDR3 in amino acids: CASSVEQDNYGYTF. The CDR3 nucleotides read TGTGCCAGCAGCGTAGAACAGGACAATTATGGCTACACCTTC.

In its sample, this clonotype was seen many times. The rearrangement links TRBV20-1 to TRBJ2-2; TRBD2 matches 11 bases. Germline CDR1 reads DFQATT; CDR2 reads SNEGSKA (reference sequence). V lost 1 base, J lost 1 base, and 2 bases stayed unmatched. This CDR3 has 16 residues. The CDR3: CSARATSGGNTGELFF. CDR3 DNA sequence: TGCAGTGCTAGAGCAACTAGCGGGGGGAACACCGGGGAGCTGTTTTTT.

The J gene is TRBJ2-3, the V gene TRBV9, with D possibly TRBD1 on 5 matching bases. Trimming removed 7 bases at V and 0 bases at J, with 15 bases between. This CDR3 comprises 15 residues. Germline CDR1 SGDLS, CDR2 YYNGEE. CDR3 in DNA: TGTGCCAGCGCCCCTGGGGCTACAAGCACAGATACGCAGTATTTT. It codes for CASAPGATSTDTQYF.

The rearrangement joins TRBV6-7 to TRBJ1-5; D is uncertain. TRBV6-7 is assigned to the ORF class and has an uncertain function. This CDR3 is built from 15 residues. Trimming shortened V by 9 bases and J by 6 bases, and 21 bases separated the two germline ends. The DNA for the CDR3 is TGTGCCAGATGGGGATGGAAAGGCGCGGGTCAGCCCCAGCATTTT. Translation gives CARWGWKGAGQPQHF.

This chain uses TRBV15 with TRBJ2-5, with D possibly TRBD2 on 6 matching bases. Germline V gives CDR1 LNHNV, CDR2 YYDKDF (reference sequence). The CDR3 is 14 amino acids. The ends were cut back, 0 bases at V and 7 bases at J, with 12 bases in the middle. In DNA, the CDR3 is TGTGCCACCAGCAGAGATCGTTTGGAGGGGACCCAGTACTTC. This encodes CATSRDRLEGTQYF. Full variable domain (rest looked up from reference TRBV15 and TRBJ2-5): DAMVIQNPRYQVTQFGKPVTLSCSQTLNHNVMYWYQQKSSQAPKLLFHYYDKDFNNEADTPDNFQSRRPNTSFCFLDIRSPGLGDTAMYLCATSRDRLEGTQYFGPGTRLLVL.

There are a few counts of this clonotype. The rearrangement links TRBV20-1 to TRBJ1-1, with 10 bases identical to TRBD1. Germline CDR1 is DFQATT and CDR2 is SNEGSKA (reference sequence). The V and J ends lost 3 bases and 5 bases, in that order; junction bases with no gene match: 12. The CDR3 is 16 residues long. The CDR3 loop reads CSASTPNRDRGTEAFF. In DNA form, the CDR3 reads TGCAGTGCTAGTACCCCAAATAGGGACAGGGGTACTGAAGCTTTCTTT.